This TCR beta chain was identified during a study of blood T cell repertoires in COVID-19. As for the study in general: Collection of acute and convalescent COVID-19 samples took place in the United States, Italy and Spain.

Remarks on this clone: Germline and junction disagree at one end, which may indicate a read error.

In the original analysis: Estimates of nucleated cell counts were drawn from the amplification of reference gene primers. Libraries were prepared by immunoSEQ multiplex PCR; TCRdb keeps only in-frame clonotypes and omits some of them. The DNA gave D and trimming, while V, J and clone size come from that table. The sample holds 230,000 or so clones, around 84% seen once. The CDR3 extends over 13 amino acids. Germline V CDR1 and CDR2: MDHEN, SYDVKM. This TCR came from a woman aged 45-60 years who had been exposed to COVID-19. Specimen: PBMCs or T cells enriched from blood (not recorded which). The V gene is TRBV28, the J gene TRBJ1-2; D unresolved. The CDR3 reads CASSYILSPGKNF. The CDR3 nucleotides read TGTGCCAGCAGTTACATTTTGTCCCCCGGGAAGAACTTC.